Below, one T cell receptor beta chain is given with its context. Its antigen remains unknown. These data originate in a study of vaccination effects on CD4 cells after COVID-19. Study outcomes and limitations: There was only 1 of 255 vaccine-induced clones in healthy vaccinees that cross-reacted with common cold coronaviruses.

Measured with immunoSEQ multiplex PCR; TCRdb has only the in-frame clones, and not every one. The sample includes tens of thousands of clones, around two thirds seen only once; the top ten take roughly 1.6%. CDR3 length equals 14 residues. Trimming took 7 bases from V and 5 from J; bases not matched to a gene: 13. Germline V gene lookup returns CDR1 SQVTM and CDR2 ANQGSEA. Antigen-specific CD4+ T cell clonotypes were called by their expansion after viral peptide-pool culture in ViraFEST. With 9 to 11 days of culture completed, CD4+ T cells were isolated. As their vaccination, participants received two doses of either BNT162b2 or mRNA-1273.

This material consisted of CD4+ T cells from PBMCs cultured with HCoV-229E spike peptides, taken after COVID-19 vaccination. The TCR comes from a human donor who received a COVID-19 vaccine. The V and J genes are TRBV29-1 and TRBJ1-1, with 7 bases that match TRBD1. The CDR3 reads CSAGGRSGGTEAFF. CDR3 coding DNA: TGCAGCGCAGGGGGACGGAGCGGCGGGACTGAAGCTTTCTTT.